This entry describes one T cell receptor (beta chain). Its target is unknown. MiXCR, run by TCRdb on the RT-PCR reads, gives a single entry per CDR3 protein. This sample has 800,000 or so distinct CDR3 sequences, with around 20% found just once. The data belong to a study of response to subunit inactivated influenza vaccine. This CDR3 comprises 14 residues. From germline, CDR1 is MNHEY and CDR2 SVGAGI. Trimming at V came to 2 bases and at J to 4 bases, leaving 1 base not matched to a gene. Study findings and constraints: The study's authors posited that every seasonal influenza vaccination enlists few new T cells.

Source: PBMCs from blood, taken more than 4 days after vaccination. This TCR was sampled from a man between 45 and 60 years old who received an inactivated influenza vaccine. The chain employs TRBV6-5 and TRBJ2-7; 11 bases agree with TRBD2. In DNA, the CDR3 is TGTGCCAGCAGTTACACTAGCGGGAGTTACGAGCAGTACTTC. Translation gives CASSYTSGSYEQYF.